This is a list of T cell receptor beta chains from one sample in a study of persistence of HIV-infected CD4 T cells. No cognate antigen is known for these TCRs. Profiling relied on immunoSEQ multiplex PCR, and the TCRdb table lists in-frame clones only, not all of them. The sample has 40,000 to 45,000 clones, just over 90% seen once. The source was CD4+ T cells sorted from PBMCs after 18-hour stimulation, collected from a patient who received antiretroviral therapy. Receptors originate from an adult man with HIV who was CMV-seropositive. CDR3s include the opening cysteine and the closing phenylalanine or tryptophan. The D gene is left open where the match is weak. A row's size may be missing; if present it is once, few, many or a size class.

V	D	size	J	length	DNA	CDR3
TRBV27	NA	NA	TRBJ2-7	13	TGTGCCAGCAGTCCGAGTCGGGGGTACGAGCAGTACTTC	CASSPSRGYEQYF
TRBV19	NA	NA	TRBJ1-6	16	TGTGCCAGTAGTATAGCATTCAGCTCCTATAATTCACCCCTCCACTTT	CASSIAFSSYNSPLHF
TRBV29-1	TRBD2	NA	TRBJ2-7	13	TGCAGCGTTGAAGAAGAGCGGGGGTACGAGCAGTACTTC	CSVEEERGYEQYF
TRBV6-2/TRBV6-3	TRBD1	NA	TRBJ2-3	18	TGTGCCAGCAGTTACGGCCCTCCGGGACAGGGGTCGGGAGATACGCAGTATTTT	CASSYGPPGQGSGDTQYF
TRBV5-4	TRBD2	NA	TRBJ2-7	14	TGTGCCAGCAGCAATAGCGGGGGGCCTTACGAGCAGTACTTC	CASSNSGGPYEQYF
TRBV24-1	NA	NA	TRBJ2-1	17	TGTGCCACCAGTGACGGGCGGCTGGGGAGCTCCTACAATGAGCAGTTCTTC	CATSDGRLGSSYNEQFF
TRBV7-8	NA	NA	TRBJ2-3	16	TGTGCCAGCAGCCCCCGGCAGGGATGGAGCACAGATACGCAGTATTTT	CASSPRQGWSTDTQYF
TRBV10-2	TRBD1	NA	TRBJ2-7	14	TGCGCCAGCACCCCGGCAGGGGGTCCCTACGAGCAGTACTTC	CASTPAGGPYEQYF
TRBV7-6	TRBD1	NA	TRBJ2-7	13	TGTGCCAGCAGCTCCGGGACAGGCGACGAGCAGTACTTC	CASSSGTGDEQYF
TRBV5-1	TRBD1	once	TRBJ1-1	15	TGCGCCAGCAGCCTACGGACAGGGGTCGCCACTGAAGCTTTCTTT	CASSLRTGVATEAFF
TRBV28	TRBD1	NA	TRBJ2-7	14	TGTGCCAGCAGGCGGACAGGGGGATCCTACGAGCAGTACTTC	CASRRTGGSYEQYF
TRBV27	NA	NA	TRBJ2-2	16	TGTGCCAGCAGTTTAGTCGGTTTTGGCGGCACCGGGGAGCTGTTTTTT	CASSLVGFGGTGELFF
TRBV28	NA	NA	TRBJ2-2	13	TGTGCCAGCACTCGGGGTTTCACCGGGGAGCTGTTTTTT	CASTRGFTGELFF
TRBV6-1	NA	NA	TRBJ1-1	14	TGTGCCAGCAGTGAAGAACAGGGGAACACTGAAGCTTTCTTT	CASSEEQGNTEAFF
TRBV29-1	NA	NA	TRBJ2-7	11	TGCAGCGTCACAATTGCCTACGAGCAGTACTTC	CSVTIAYEQYF
TRBV5-1	NA	NA	TRBJ2-6	16	TGCGCCAGCAGTCCGACAGCCAACTCTGGGGCCAACGTCCTGACTTTC	CASSPTANSGANVLTF